This T cell receptor beta chain was recorded in a study of T cells in Graves' hyperthyroidism and ophthalmopathy. The table lists this clonotype with a few counts. Using RNA transcripts as the source, TCR beta CDR3 regions were amplified. HTBI primers were the set used in a first-round RT-PCR of the TCR CDR3. Each CDR3 protein is one row after TCRdb ran MiXCR on the multiplex PCR reads. Counted here are more than 550,000 distinct CDR3 sequences, roughly a sixth occurring once; the ten biggest clones make up around 15%. The study defined stable Graves' hyperthyroidism as no ophthalmopathy progression within 18 months. This sample holds PBMCs from roughly 10 ml fresh peripheral blood. Sequenced input: blood. The sequence was obtained from a man aged 50 to 59 with Graves' hyperthyroidism.

The CDR3 sequence is CASSGGLAGRSSYEQYF. The CDR3, as DNA: TGTGCCAGCAGCGGGGGACTAGCGGGGAGAAGCTCCTACGAGCAGTACTTC. V is TRBV7-9 and J is TRBJ2-7, with 13 bases fitting TRBD2. The CDR3 runs to 17 residues. Trimming took 5 bases from V and 0 from J; bases not matched to a gene: 7. Germline CDR1 and CDR2: SEHNR and FQNEAQ (reference sequence).